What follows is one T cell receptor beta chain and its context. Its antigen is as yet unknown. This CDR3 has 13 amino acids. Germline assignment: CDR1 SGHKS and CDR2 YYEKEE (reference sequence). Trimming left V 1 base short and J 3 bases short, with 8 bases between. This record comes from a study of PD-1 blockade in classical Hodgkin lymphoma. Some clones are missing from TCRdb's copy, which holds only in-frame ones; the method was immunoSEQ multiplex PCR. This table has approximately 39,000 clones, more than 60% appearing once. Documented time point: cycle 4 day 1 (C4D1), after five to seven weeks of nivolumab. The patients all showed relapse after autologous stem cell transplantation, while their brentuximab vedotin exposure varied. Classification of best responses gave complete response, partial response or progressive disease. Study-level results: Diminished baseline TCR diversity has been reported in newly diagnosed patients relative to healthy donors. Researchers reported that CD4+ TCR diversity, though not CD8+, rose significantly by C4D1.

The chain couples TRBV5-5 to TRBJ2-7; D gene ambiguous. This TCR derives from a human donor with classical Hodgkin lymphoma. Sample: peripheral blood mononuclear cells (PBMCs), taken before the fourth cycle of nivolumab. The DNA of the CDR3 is TGTGCCAGCAGCTTGAATGGGATCTACGAGCAGTACTTC. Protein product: CASSLNGIYEQYF.